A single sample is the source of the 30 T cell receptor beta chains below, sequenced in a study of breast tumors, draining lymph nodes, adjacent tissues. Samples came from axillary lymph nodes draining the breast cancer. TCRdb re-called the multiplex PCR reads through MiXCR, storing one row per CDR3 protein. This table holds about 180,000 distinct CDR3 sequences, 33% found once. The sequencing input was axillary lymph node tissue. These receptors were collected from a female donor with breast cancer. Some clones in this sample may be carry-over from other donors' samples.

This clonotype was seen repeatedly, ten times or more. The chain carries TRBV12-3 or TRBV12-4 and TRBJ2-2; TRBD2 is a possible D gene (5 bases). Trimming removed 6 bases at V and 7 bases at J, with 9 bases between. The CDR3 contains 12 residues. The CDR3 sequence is CASRGSGGELFF. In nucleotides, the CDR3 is TGTGCCAGCAGAGGGAGCGGCGGGGAGCTGTTTTTT.

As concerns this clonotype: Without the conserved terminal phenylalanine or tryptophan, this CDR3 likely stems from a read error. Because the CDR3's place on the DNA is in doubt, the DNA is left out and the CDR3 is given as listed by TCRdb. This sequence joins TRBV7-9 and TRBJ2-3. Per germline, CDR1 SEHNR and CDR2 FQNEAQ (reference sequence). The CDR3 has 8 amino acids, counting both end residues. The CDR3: CASSSTTK.

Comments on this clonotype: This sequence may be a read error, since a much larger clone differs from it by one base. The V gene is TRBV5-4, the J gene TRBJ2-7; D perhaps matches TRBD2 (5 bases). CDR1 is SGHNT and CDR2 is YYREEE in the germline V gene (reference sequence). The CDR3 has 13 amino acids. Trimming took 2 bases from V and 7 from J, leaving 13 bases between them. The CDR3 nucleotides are TGTGCCAGCAGCTTAGAGCGGCCCGGGGAGCAGTACTTC. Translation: CASSLERPGEQYF.

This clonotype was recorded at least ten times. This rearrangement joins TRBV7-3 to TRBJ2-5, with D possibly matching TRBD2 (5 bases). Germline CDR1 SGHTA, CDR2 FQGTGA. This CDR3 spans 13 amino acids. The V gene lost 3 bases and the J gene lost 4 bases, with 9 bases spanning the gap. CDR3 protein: CASSFGGLETQYF. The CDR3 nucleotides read TGTGCCAGCAGCTTTGGAGGTCTAGAGACCCAGTACTTC.

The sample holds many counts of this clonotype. CDR3 loop: CASRPGTGQETQYF. CDR3 bases: TGTGCCAGCAGACCTGGGACAGGCCAAGAGACCCAGTACTTC. The rearrangement links TRBV12-3 or TRBV12-4 to TRBJ2-5; 8 bases align to TRBD1. CDR3 length equals 14 residues. Unmatched junction bases numbered 4, after V lost 6 bases and J lost 1 base.

CDR3 residues: CSARIADVLTF. The CDR3 DNA reads TGCAGTGCTAGAATCGCCGACGTCCTGACTTTC. The rearrangement links TRBV20-1 to TRBJ2-6, with no clear D. V was shortened by 2 bases and J by 11 bases, with 7 bases between the two germline ends. The CDR3 is 11 amino acids. CDR1 DFQATT and CDR2 SNEGSKA come from the germline V gene (reference sequence).

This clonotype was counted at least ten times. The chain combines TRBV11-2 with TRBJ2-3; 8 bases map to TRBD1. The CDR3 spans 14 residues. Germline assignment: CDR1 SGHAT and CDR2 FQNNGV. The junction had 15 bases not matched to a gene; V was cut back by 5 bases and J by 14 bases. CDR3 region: CASSRVAGTGFTYF. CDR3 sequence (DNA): TGTGCCAGCAGCCGAGTTGCCGGGACAGGATTCACGTATTTT.

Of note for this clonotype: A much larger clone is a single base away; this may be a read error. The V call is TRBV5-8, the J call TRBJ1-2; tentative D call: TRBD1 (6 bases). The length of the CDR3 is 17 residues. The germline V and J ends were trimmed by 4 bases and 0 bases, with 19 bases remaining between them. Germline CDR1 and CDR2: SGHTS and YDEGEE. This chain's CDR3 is CASSPPGHSVPNYGYTF. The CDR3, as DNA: TGTGCCAGCAGCCCCCCGGGACATTCTGTACCTAACTATGGCTACACCTTC.

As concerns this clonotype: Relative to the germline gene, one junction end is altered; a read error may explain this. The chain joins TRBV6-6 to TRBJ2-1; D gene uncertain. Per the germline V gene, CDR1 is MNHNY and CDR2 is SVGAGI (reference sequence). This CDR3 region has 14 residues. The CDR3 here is CASSHSRPNYEQFF. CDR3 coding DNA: TGTGCCAGCAGTCACTCTCGGCCGAATTACGAGCAGTTCTTC.

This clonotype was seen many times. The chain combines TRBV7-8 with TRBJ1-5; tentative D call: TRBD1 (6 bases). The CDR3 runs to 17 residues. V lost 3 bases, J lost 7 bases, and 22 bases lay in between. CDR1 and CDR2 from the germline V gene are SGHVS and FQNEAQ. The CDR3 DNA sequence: TGTGCCAGCAGCTTCGGGGGGAGGGGGAGAACGGACCAGCCCCAGCATTTT. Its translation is CASSFGGRGRTDQPQHF.

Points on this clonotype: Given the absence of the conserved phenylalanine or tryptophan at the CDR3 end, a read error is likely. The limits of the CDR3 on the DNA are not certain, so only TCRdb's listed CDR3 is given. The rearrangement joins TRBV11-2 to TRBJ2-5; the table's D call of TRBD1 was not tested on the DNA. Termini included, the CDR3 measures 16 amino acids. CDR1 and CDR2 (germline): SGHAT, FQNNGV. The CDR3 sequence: CASSLAERGTGYTFGS.

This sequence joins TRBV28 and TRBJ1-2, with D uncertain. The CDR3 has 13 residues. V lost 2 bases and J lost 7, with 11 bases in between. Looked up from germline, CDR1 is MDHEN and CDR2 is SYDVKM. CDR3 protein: CASSLISAGGYTF. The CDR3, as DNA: TGTGCCAGCAGTTTAATTTCGGCAGGTGGCTACACCTTC.

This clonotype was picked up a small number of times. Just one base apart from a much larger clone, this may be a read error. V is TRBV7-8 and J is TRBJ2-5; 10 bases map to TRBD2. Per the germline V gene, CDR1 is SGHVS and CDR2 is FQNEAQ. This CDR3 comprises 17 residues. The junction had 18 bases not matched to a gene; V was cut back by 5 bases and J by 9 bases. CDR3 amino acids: CASSPTPSGTSDEPQYF. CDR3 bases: TGTGCCAGCAGCCCAACGCCCTCCGGGACTAGCGACGAGCCCCAGTACTTC.

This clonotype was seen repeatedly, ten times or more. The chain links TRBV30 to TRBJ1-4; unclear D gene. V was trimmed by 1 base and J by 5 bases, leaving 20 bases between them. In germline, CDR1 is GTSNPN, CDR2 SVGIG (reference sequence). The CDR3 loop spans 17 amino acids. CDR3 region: CAWSATLGWGMNEKLFF. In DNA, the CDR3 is TGTGCCTGGAGTGCTACTTTGGGGTGGGGTATGAATGAAAAACTGTTTTTT.

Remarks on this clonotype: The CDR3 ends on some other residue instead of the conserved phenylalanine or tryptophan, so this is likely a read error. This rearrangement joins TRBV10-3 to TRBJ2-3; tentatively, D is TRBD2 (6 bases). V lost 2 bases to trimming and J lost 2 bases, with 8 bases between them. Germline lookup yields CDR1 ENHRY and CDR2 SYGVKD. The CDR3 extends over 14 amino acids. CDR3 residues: CAISERGNTDTQYL. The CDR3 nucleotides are TGTGCCATCAGTGAGCGGGGGAACACAGATACGCAGTATCTT.

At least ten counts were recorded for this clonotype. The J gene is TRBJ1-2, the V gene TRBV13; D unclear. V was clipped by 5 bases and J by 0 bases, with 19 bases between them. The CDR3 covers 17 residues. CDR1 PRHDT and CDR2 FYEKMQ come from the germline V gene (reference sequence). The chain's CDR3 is CASSPWGGRTPNYGYTF. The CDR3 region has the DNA TGTGCCAGCAGCCCCTGGGGAGGGCGCACTCCTAACTATGGCTACACCTTC.

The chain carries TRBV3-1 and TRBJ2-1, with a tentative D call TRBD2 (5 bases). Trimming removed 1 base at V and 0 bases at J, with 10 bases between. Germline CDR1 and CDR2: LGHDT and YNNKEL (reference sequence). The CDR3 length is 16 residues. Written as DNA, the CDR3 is TGTGCCAGCAGCCAAGGTACGGGGAGCTCCTACAATGAGCAGTTCTTC. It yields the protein CASSQGTGSSYNEQFF.

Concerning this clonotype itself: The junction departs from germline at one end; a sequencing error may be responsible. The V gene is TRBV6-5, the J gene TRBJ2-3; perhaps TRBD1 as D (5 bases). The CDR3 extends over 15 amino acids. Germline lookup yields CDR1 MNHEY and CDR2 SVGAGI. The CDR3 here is CACSDRTLSTDTQYF. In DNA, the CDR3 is TGTGCCTGCAGTGACCGGACACTTAGCACAGATACGCAGTATTTT.

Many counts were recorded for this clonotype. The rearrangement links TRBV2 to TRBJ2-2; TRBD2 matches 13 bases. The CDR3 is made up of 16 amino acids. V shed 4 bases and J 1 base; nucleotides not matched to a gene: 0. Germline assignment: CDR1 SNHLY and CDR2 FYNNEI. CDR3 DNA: TGTGCCAGCAGTGGGACTAGCGGGGGGAACACCGGGGAGCTGTTTTTT. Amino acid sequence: CASSGTSGGNTGELFF.

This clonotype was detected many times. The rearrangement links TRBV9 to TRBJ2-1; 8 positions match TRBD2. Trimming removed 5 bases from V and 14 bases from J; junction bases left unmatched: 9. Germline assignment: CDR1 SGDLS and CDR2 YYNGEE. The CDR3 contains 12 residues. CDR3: CASSRPGLVKFF. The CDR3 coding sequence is TGTGCCAGCAGTCGTCCGGGACTAGTAAAGTTCTTC.

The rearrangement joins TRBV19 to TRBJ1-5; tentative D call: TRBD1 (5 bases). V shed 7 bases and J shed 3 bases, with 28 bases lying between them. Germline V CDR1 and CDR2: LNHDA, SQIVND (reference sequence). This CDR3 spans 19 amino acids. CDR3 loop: CASKARGGTNTNINQPQHF. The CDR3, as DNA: TGTGCCAGTAAAGCCCGAGGAGGGACGAACACTAACATCAATCAGCCCCAGCATTTT. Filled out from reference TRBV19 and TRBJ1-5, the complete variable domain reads DGGITQSPKYLFRKEGQNVTLSCEQNLNHDAMYWYRQDPGQGLRLIYYSQIVNDFQKGDIAEGYSVSREKKESFPLTVTSAQKNPTAFYLCASKARGGTNTNINQPQHFGDGTRLSIL.

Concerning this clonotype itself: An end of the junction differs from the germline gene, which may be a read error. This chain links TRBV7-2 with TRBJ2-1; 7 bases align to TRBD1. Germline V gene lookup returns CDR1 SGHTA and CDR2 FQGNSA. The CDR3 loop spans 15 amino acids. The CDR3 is CASSLQGNSYNEQSF. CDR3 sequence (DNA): TGTGCCAGCAGCCTACAGGGGAACTCCTACAATGAGCAGTCCTTC.

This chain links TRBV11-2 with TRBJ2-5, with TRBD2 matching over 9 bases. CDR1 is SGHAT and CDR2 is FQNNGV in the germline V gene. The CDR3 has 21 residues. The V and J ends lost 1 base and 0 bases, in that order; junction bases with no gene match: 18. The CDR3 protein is CASSLVSLAGLGGRDQETQYF. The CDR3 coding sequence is TGTGCCAGCAGCTTAGTTTCGCTAGCGGGGCTCGGGGGCCGTGACCAAGAGACCCAGTACTTC.

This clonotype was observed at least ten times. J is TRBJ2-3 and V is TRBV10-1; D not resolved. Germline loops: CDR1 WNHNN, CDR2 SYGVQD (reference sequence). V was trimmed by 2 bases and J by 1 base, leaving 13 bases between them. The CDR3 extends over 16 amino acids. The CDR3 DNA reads TGCGCCAGCAGTGAGAATCGCTCACGGGGCACAGATACGCAGTATTTT. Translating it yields CASSENRSRGTDTQYF.

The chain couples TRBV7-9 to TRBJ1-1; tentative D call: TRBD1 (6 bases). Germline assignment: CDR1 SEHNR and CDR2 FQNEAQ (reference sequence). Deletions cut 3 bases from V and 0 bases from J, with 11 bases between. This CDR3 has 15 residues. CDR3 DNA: TGTGCCAGCAGCTTGGGACACCAGATGAACACTGAAGCTTTCTTT. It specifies CASSLGHQMNTEAFF.

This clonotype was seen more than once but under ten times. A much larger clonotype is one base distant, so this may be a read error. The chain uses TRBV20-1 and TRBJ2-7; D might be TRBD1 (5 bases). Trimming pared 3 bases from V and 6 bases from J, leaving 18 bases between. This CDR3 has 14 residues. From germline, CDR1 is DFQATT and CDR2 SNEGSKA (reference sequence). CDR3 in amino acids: CSASTRANNSEQYF. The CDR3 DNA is TGCAGTGCTAGTACCAGGGCCAACAACTCCGAGCAGTACTTC.

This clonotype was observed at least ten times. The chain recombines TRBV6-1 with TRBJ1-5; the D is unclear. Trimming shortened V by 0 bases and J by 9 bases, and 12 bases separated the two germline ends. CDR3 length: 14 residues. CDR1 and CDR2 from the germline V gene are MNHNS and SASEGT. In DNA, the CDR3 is TGTGCCAGCAGTGAAGCAGGTGGGCTTTTGCCCCAGCATTTT. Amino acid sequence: CASSEAGGLLPQHF.

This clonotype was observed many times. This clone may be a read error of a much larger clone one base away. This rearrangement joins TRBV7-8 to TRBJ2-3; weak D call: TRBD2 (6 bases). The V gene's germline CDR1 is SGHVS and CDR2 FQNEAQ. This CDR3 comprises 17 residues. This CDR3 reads CASSLEFPGLKPDPQYF. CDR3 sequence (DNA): TGTGCCAGCAGCTTAGAATTCCCGGGACTCAAACCAGATCCGCAGTATTTT.

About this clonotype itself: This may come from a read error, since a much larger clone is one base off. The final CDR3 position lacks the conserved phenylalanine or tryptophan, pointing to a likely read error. CDR3 coding DNA: TGTGCCAGCAGCATAAAACAGGGGGGCGAGCAGTTCTCC. Translated, it gives CASSIKQGGEQFS. The rearrangement links TRBV5-6 to TRBJ2-1, with TRBD1 matching 8 bases. Unmatched junction bases numbered 7, after V lost 4 bases and J lost 10 bases. Germline V gene lookup returns CDR1 SGHDT and CDR2 YYEEEE. This CDR3 is 13 amino acids long.

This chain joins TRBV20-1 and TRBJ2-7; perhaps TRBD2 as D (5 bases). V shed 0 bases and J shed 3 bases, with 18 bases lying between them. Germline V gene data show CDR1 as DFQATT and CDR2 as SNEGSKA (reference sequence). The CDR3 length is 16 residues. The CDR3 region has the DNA TGCAGTGCTAGAGATCCCGACGGGAAGTCAGTCTACGAGCAGTACTTC. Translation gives CSARDPDGKSVYEQYF.